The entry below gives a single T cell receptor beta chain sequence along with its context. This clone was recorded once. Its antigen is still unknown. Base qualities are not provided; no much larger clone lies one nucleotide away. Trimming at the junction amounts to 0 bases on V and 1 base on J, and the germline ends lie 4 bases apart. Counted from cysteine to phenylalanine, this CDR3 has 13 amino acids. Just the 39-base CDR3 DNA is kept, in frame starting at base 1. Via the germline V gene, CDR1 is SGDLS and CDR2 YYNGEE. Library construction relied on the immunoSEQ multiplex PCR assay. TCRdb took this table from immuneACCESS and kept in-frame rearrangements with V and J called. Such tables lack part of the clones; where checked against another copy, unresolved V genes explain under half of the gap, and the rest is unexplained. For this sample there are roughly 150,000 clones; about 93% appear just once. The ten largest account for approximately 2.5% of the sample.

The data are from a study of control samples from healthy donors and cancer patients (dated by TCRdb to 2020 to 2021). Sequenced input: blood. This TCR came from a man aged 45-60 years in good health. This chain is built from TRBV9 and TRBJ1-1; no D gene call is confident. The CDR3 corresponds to CASSVGPNTEAFF. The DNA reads TGTGCCAGCAGCGTAGGTCCGAACACTGAAGCTTTCTTT. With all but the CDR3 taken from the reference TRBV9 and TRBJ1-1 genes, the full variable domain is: DSGVTQTPKHLITATGQRVTLRCSPRSGDLSVYWYQQSLDQGLQFLIQYYNGEERAKGNILERFSAQQFPDLHSELNLSSLELGDSALYFCASSVGPNTEAFFGQGTRLTVV.